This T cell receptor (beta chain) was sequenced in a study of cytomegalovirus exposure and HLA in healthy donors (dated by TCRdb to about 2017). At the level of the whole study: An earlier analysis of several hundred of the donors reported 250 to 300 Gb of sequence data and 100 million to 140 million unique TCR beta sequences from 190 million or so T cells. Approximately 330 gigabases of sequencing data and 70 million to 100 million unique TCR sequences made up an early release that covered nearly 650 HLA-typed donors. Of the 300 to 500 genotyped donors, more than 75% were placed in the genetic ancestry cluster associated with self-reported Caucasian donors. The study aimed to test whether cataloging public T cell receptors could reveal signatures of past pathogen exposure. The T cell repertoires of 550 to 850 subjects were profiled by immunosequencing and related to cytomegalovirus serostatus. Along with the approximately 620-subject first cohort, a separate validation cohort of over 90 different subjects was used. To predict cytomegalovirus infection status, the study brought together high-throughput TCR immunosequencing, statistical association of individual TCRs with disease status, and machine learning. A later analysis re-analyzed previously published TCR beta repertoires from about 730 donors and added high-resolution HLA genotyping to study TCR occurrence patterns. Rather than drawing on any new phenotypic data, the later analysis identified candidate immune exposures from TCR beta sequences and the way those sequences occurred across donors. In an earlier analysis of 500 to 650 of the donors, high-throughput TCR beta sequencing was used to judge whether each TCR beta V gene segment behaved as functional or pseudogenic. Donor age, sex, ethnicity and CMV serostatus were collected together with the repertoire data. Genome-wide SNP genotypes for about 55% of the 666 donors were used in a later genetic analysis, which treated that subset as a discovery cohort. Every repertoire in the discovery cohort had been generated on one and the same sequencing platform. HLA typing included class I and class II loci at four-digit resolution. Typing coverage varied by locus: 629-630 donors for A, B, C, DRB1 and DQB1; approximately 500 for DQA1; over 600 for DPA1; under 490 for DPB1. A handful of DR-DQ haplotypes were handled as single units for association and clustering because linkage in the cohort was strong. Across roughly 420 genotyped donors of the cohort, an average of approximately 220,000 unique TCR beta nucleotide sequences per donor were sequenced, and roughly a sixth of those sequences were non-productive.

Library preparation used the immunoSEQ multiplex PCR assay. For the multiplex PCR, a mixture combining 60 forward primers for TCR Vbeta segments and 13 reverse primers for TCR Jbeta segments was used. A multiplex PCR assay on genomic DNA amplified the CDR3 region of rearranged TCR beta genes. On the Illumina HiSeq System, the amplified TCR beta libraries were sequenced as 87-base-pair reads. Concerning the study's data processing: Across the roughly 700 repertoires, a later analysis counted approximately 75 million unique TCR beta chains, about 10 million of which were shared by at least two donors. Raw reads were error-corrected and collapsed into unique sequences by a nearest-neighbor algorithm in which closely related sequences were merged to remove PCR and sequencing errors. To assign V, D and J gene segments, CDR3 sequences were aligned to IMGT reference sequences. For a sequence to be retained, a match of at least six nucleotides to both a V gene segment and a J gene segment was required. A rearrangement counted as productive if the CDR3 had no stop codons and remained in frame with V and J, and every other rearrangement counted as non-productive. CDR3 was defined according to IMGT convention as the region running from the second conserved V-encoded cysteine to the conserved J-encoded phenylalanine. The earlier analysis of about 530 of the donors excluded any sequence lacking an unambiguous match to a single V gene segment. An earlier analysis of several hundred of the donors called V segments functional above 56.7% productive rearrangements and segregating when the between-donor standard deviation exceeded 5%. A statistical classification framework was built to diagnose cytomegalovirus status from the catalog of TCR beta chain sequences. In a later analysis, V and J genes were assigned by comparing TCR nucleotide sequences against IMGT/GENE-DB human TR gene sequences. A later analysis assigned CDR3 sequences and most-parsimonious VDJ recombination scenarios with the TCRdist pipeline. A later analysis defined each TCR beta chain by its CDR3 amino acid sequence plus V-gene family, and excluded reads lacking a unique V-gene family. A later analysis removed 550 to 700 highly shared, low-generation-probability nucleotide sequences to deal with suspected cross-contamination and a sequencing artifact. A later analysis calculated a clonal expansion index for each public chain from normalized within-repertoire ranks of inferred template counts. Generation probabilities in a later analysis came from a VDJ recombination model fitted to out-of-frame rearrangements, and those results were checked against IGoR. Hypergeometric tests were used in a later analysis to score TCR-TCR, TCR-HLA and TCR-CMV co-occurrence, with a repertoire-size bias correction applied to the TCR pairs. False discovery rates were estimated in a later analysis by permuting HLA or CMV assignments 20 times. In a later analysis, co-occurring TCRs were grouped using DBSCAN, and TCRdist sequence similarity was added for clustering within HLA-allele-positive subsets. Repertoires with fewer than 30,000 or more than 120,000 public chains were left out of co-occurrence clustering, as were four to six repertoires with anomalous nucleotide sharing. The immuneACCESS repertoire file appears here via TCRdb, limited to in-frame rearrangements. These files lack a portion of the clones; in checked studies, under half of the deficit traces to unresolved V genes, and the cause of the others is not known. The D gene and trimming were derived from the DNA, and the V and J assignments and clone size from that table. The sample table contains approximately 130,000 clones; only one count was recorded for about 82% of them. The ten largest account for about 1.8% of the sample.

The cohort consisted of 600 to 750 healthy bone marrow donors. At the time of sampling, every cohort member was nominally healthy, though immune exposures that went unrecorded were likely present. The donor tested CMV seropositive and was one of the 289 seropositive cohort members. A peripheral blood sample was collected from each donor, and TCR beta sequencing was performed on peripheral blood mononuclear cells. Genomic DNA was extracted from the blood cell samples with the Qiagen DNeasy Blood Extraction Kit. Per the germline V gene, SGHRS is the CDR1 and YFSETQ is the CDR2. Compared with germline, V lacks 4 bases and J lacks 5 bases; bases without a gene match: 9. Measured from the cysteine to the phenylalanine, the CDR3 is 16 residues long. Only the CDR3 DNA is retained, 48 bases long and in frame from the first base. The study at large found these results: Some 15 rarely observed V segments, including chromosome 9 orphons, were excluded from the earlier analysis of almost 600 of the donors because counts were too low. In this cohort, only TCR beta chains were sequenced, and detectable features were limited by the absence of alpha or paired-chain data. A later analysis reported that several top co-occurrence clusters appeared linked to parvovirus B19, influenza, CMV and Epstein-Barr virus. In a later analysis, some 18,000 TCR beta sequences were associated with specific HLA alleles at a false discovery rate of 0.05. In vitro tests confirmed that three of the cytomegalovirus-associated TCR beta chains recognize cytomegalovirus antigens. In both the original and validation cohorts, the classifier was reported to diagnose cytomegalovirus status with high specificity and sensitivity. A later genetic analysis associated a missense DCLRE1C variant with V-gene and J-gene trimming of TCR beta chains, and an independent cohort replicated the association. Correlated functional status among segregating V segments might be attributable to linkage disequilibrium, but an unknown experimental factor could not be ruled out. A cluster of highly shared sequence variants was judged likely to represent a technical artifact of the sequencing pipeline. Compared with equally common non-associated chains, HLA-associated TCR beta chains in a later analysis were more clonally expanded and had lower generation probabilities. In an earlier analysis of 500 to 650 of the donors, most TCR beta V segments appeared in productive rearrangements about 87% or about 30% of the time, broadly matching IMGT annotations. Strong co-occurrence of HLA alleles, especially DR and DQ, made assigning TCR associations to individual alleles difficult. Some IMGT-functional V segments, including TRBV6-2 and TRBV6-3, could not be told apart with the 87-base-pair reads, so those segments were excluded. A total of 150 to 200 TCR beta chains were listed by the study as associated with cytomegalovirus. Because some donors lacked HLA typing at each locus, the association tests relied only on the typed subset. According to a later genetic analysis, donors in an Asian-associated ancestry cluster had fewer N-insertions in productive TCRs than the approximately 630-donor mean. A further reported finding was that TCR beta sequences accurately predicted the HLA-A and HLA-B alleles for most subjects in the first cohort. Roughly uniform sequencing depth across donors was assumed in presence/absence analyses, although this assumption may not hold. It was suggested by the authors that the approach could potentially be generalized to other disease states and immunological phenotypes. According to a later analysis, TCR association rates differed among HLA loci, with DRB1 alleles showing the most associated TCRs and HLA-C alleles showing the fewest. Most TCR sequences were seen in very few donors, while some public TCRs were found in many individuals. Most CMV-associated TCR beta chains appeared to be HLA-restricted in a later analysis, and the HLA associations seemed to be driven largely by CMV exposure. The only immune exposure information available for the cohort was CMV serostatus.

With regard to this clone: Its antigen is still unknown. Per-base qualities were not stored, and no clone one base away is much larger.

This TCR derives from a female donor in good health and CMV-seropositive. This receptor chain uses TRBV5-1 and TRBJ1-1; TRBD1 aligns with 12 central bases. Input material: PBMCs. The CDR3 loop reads CASSPGTGGSLTEAFF. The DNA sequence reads TGCGCCAGCAGCCCGGGGACAGGGGGCTCTCTTACTGAAGCTTTCTTT.